The 31 T cell receptor beta chains presented below share a single source sample, sequenced in a study of blood T cell repertoires in COVID-19. Assay used: immunoSEQ multiplex PCR; TCRdb lists only in-frame clones, some missing. The sample lists about 270,000 clones, about 82% occurring once. Sequenced input: peripheral blood. Receptor source: a woman between 50 and 59 years old with active or convalescent COVID-19.

In its sample, this clone was seen once. V gene TRBV9 combines with J gene TRBJ1-2, with 7 bases fitting TRBD1. The V and J ends lost 3 bases and 8 bases, in that order; junction bases with no gene match: 10. The CDR3 sequence is 14 residues long. The germline V gene has CDR1 SGDLS and CDR2 YYNGEE. CDR3 region: CASSGTGEFWGYTF. CDR3 bases: TGTGCCAGCAGCGGAACAGGGGAGTTTTGGGGCTACACCTTC. Full variable domain (rest looked up from reference TRBV9 and TRBJ1-2): DSGVTQTPKHLITATGQRVTLRCSPRSGDLSVYWYQQSLDQGLQFLIQYYNGEERAKGNILERFSAQQFPDLHSELNLSSLELGDSALYFCASSGTGEFWGYTFGSGTRLTVV.

The CDR3 loop reads CASSGLRTSDHNEQFF. The CDR3 DNA is TGTGCCAGCAGTGGACTTAGGACTAGCGACCACAATGAGCAGTTCTTC. V is TRBV6-1 and J is TRBJ2-1, with TRBD2 identical over 9 bases. Germline-derived CDR1 and CDR2 are MNHNS and SASEGT. The V gene end was trimmed by 4 bases and the J gene end by 5 bases; junction bases not matched to a gene: 9. The CDR3 loop spans 16 amino acids.

The chain couples TRBV27 to TRBJ2-1, with unresolved D. From germline, CDR1 is MNHEY and CDR2 SMNVEV (reference sequence). This CDR3 comprises 14 residues. The V and J ends lost 6 bases and 1 base respectively, with 10 bases between them. The CDR3 region has the DNA TGTGCCAGCAGGAGAAGTGCGTCCTACAATGAGCAGTTCTTC. It codes for CASRRSASYNEQFF.

The chain recombines TRBV19 with TRBJ2-4; TRBD1 aligns across 7 bases. The CDR3 totals 15 residues. After removal of 7 bases from V and 0 bases from J, the junction contained 6 bases not matched to a gene. Germline CDR1 LNHDA, CDR2 SQIVND (reference sequence). CDR3 loop: CASNTGAVAKNIQYF. The CDR3 DNA follows: TGTGCCAGTAATACAGGGGCTGTAGCCAAAAACATTCAGTACTTC.

This chain links TRBV5-1 with TRBJ2-1; the match to TRBD2 covers 7 bases. Trimming removed 0 bases from V and 4 bases from J; junction bases left unmatched: 10. Germline V lookup: CDR1 SGHRS, CDR2 YFSETQ. This CDR3 has 17 residues. DNA for the CDR3: TGCGCCAGCAGCTTGGGATTCGGGGCGGGAGCATACAATGAGCAGTTCTTC. It specifies CASSLGFGAGAYNEQFF.

This clone was found a few times. The rearrangement uses TRBV14 and TRBJ1-2; 8 bases are shared with TRBD1. After removal of 4 bases from V and 0 bases from J, the junction contained 1 base not matched to a gene. Germline lookup yields CDR1 SGHDN and CDR2 FVKESK. This CDR3 is built from 14 residues. CDR3 in amino acids: CASSRQGTNYGYTF. CDR3 bases: TGTGCCAGCAGCCGACAGGGGACTAACTATGGCTACACCTTC.

This clone was picked up many times. Other DNA sequences within the sample encode an identical CDR3. The chain carries TRBV14 and TRBJ1-2; 8 nucleotides agree with TRBD1. Trimming removed 4 bases from V and 4 bases from J; junction bases left unmatched: 2. This CDR3 is built from 13 residues. Germline-derived CDR1 and CDR2 are SGHDN and FVKESK. The CDR3, as DNA: TGTGCCAGCAGCCCGGACAGGGTCTATGGCTACACCTTC. This codes for CASSPDRVYGYTF.

CDR3 loop: CATSRDSGTYNEQFF. The CDR3 bases are TGTGCCACCAGCAGAGACTCAGGGACCTACAATGAGCAGTTCTTC. The chain is built from TRBV15 and TRBJ2-1; D is possibly TRBD1 (5 bases). The CDR3 loop spans 15 amino acids. Trimming stripped 0 bases from V and 2 bases from J, with 8 bases between. CDR1 and CDR2 (germline): LNHNV, YYDKDF (reference sequence).

The chain carries TRBV29-1 and TRBJ2-7; 7 nucleotides agree with TRBD2. Germline lookup yields CDR1 SQVTM and CDR2 ANQGSEA. V trimming: 4 bases; J trimming: 3 bases; junction bases outside the gene matches: 15. The CDR3 is made up of 16 amino acids. CDR3 region: CSVVEHAGTIDYEQYF. The DNA for the CDR3 is TGCAGCGTTGTAGAGCACGCCGGGACTATCGACTACGAGCAGTACTTC.

The chain has TRBV27 and TRBJ2-1; 13 bases fit TRBD2. V dropped 8 bases and J dropped 5; count of bases not matched to a gene: 6. The CDR3 loop spans 15 amino acids. Germline CDR1 is MNHEY and CDR2 is SMNVEV (reference sequence). For the CDR3, the DNA is TGTGCCAGCTGTAGGGGGACTAGCGGGGACAATGAGCAGTTCTTC. Protein: CASCRGTSGDNEQFF.

V usage is TRBV11-1 and J usage is TRBJ2-1, with TRBD2 matching over 11 bases. Trimming removed 5 bases from V and 8 bases from J; junction bases left unmatched: 8. Germline V gene lookup returns CDR1 SGHAT and CDR2 FQDESV (reference sequence). CDR3 length equals 15 residues. CDR3 residues: CASSDPSGRIHEQFF. The CDR3 DNA reads as TGTGCCAGCAGCGATCCTAGCGGGAGGATTCATGAGCAGTTCTTC.

The chain uses TRBV2 and TRBJ1-2, with 7 bases identical to TRBD1. The ends lost 2 bases at V and 7 bases at J; junction bases unmatched: 4. The CDR3 spans 13 residues. Germline CDR1 SNHLY, CDR2 FYNNEI. CDR3 coding DNA: TGTGCCAGCAGTGAACAGGGACAGTTTGGCTACACCTTC. Translating it yields CASSEQGQFGYTF.

The gene calls are TRBV25-1 and TRBJ2-1, with TRBD2 matching over 7 bases. The CDR3 consists of 15 residues. Germline V lookup: CDR1 MGHDK, CDR2 SYGVNS. V gave up 2 bases and J gave up 6 bases; unmatched junction bases: 7. CDR3 nucleotide sequence: TGTGCCAGCAGTGAACGGGCGGGAGAAGTCAATGAGCAGTTCTTC. This encodes CASSERAGEVNEQFF.

The CDR3 reads CASSRTGHSTDTQYF. The CDR3 DNA reads as TGTGCCAGCAGCCGCACAGGGCACAGCACAGATACGCAGTATTTT. This rearrangement joins TRBV3-1 (or the pseudogene TRBV3-2) to TRBJ2-3; weak D call: TRBD1 (6 bases). The CDR3 is made up of 15 amino acids. CDR1 and CDR2 from the germline V gene are LGHDT and YNNKEL (reference sequence). The V end was cut by 4 bases, the J end by 0 bases, with 11 bases between.

The J gene is TRBJ2-3, the V gene TRBV24-1; 7 nucleotides align to TRBD2. V dropped 2 bases and J dropped 3; count of bases not matched to a gene: 4. CDR3 length: 15 residues. CDR1 is KGHDR, CDR2 SFDVKD, per germline. The CDR3 region has the DNA TGTGCCACCAGTGATTGGGGGGGTTCGACAGATACGCAGTATTTT. It codes for CATSDWGGSTDTQYF.

This rearrangement joins TRBV27 to TRBJ2-7; 9 positions match TRBD1. Germline CDR1 reads MNHEY; CDR2 reads SMNVEV (reference sequence). With V trimmed by 2 bases and J by 2 bases, 4 bases remained unmatched. The CDR3 contains 15 residues. CDR3 sequence: CASSLNRGQTYEQYF. DNA for the CDR3: TGTGCCAGCAGTTTAAACAGGGGGCAGACCTACGAGCAGTACTTC.

This chain links TRBV18 with TRBJ1-2; D is possibly TRBD1 (5 bases). The CDR3 extends over 12 amino acids. Trimming left V 3 bases short and J 7 bases short, with 9 bases between. Germline V CDR1 and CDR2: KGHSH, LQKENI. The CDR3 here is CASSPGRGGYTF. The DNA of the CDR3 is TGTGCCAGCTCACCGGGTAGGGGTGGCTACACCTTC.

The chain couples TRBV6-1 to TRBJ2-3; TRBD2 is a possible D gene (6 bases). The CDR3 totals 20 residues. Germline lookup yields CDR1 MNHNS and CDR2 SASEGT. The ends were cut back, 4 bases at V and 1 base at J, with 27 bases in the middle. CDR3 DNA sequence: TGTGCCAGCAGTGGCAAGGTTGTTTTAGCGGTGCGTTCGGGCACAGATACGCAGTATTTT. Protein sequence: CASSGKVVLAVRSGTDTQYF.

V and J are TRBV27 and TRBJ2-7; 8 bases are shared with TRBD1. This CDR3 region has 12 residues. The V gene end was trimmed by 5 bases and the J gene end by 6 bases; junction bases not matched to a gene: 3. Germline loops: CDR1 MNHEY, CDR2 SMNVEV (reference sequence). CDR3 loop: CASSVTGGEQYF. Here the CDR3 DNA reads TGTGCCAGCAGTGTAACAGGGGGCGAGCAGTACTTC.

This chain links TRBV6-1 with TRBJ2-1, with 7 bases identical to TRBD2. There are 17 residues in the CDR3. V lost 4 bases and J lost 3; bases outside the gene matches: 12. The germline V gene encodes CDR1 MNHNS and CDR2 SASEGT. The chain's CDR3 is CASSVPPGLQNYNEQFF. CDR3 sequence (DNA): TGTGCCAGCAGTGTCCCGCCGGGACTACAAAACTACAATGAGCAGTTCTTC.

V and J are TRBV5-1 and TRBJ2-7; a weak D match, TRBD2 (6 bases). The V gene lost 0 bases and the J gene lost 0 bases, with 13 bases spanning the gap. CDR1 and CDR2 (germline): SGHRS, YFSETQ. This CDR3 is 16 amino acids long. CDR3 bases: TGCGCCAGCAGCTTGGCCGTAGCGGCCAGCTCCTACGAGCAGTACTTC. Its protein product is CASSLAVAASSYEQYF.

The V and J genes are TRBV4-1 and TRBJ2-3; the D gene is possibly TRBD2 (6 bases). Germline loops: CDR1 MGHRA, CDR2 YSYEKL. The germline V and J ends were trimmed by 4 bases and 2 bases, with 13 bases remaining between them. The CDR3 is 15 amino acids. CDR3 loop: CASSLRAGTTDTQYF. CDR3 DNA sequence: TGCGCCAGCAGCCTCAGGGCGGGAACCACAGATACGCAGTATTTT.

This sequence joins TRBV7-2 and TRBJ2-3, with 11 bases that match TRBD2. The J segment lost 9 bases and the V segment lost 1 base, leaving 12 bases of the junction unmatched. Germline values: CDR1 SGHTA, CDR2 FQGNSA. The CDR3 is 17 residues long. CDR3 in DNA: TGTGCCAGCAGCTTAGACAGACTAGCGGGGCCAATTCGGACGCAGTATTTT. Translated: CASSLDRLAGPIRTQYF. Variable domain in full (rest from reference TRBV7-2 and TRBJ2-3): GAGVSQSPSNKVTEKGKDVELRCDPISGHTALYWYRQSLGQGLEFLIYFQGNSAPDKSGLPSDRFSAERTGGSVSTLTIQRTQQEDSAVYLCASSLDRLAGPIRTQYFGPGTRLTVL.

The chain is built from TRBV20-1 and TRBJ2-1; weak D call: TRBD1 (7 bases). CDR1 and CDR2 (germline): DFQATT, SNEGSKA (reference sequence). The CDR3 is made up of 16 amino acids. The germline V and J ends were trimmed by 3 bases and 3 bases, with 18 bases remaining between them. CDR3 DNA sequence: TGCAGTGCTAGTTCAGGGGGAGGAGGGTACTACAATGAGCAGTTCTTC. It is translated as CSASSGGGGYYNEQFF.

This sequence joins TRBV18 and TRBJ1-2; D unclear. V lost 0 bases and J 4 bases, leaving 9 bases between the germline ends. Germline assignment: CDR1 KGHSH and CDR2 LQKENI. The CDR3 is made up of 14 amino acids. CDR3 sequence reads: CASSPPGRGYGYTF. The CDR3 DNA reads TGTGCCAGCTCACCACCGGGTCGCGGCTATGGCTACACCTTC.

This clone was observed once. V is TRBV4-1 and J is TRBJ1-5, with TRBD1 matching 8 bases. J was trimmed by 0 bases and V by 1 base; bases with no gene match: 2. This CDR3 has 16 amino acids. The V gene's germline CDR1 is MGHRA and CDR2 YSYEKL. In DNA form, the CDR3 reads TGCGCCAGCAGCCAAGGGGGACAGGTTAGCAATCAGCCCCAGCATTTT. Translated, it gives CASSQGGQVSNQPQHF.

The rearrangement uses TRBV3-1 (or the pseudogene TRBV3-2) and TRBJ1-2; perhaps TRBD1 as D (5 bases). Germline CDR1 LGHDT, CDR2 YNNKEL (reference sequence). The length of the CDR3 is 14 residues. V gave up 1 base and J gave up 2 bases, with 8 bases separating them. CDR3 nucleotide sequence: TGTGCCAGCAGCCAAGGGGGGGTCAACTATGGCTACACCTTC. It is translated as CASSQGGVNYGYTF.

This chain uses TRBV27 with TRBJ2-5; possibly TRBD1 for D (5 bases). In germline, CDR1 is MNHEY, CDR2 SMNVEV (reference sequence). The CDR3 is 14 residues long. Trimming cost V 2 bases and J 2 bases, with 9 bases left between them. The DNA of the CDR3 is TGTGCCAGCAGTTTAAAGGGGTCACAAGAGACCCAGTACTTC. This codes for CASSLKGSQETQYF.

This chain connects TRBV6-6 to TRBJ2-7; 8 nucleotides align to TRBD2. From germline, CDR1 is MNHNY and CDR2 SVGAGI (reference sequence). V trimming: 6 bases; J trimming: 3 bases; junction bases outside the gene matches: 7. CDR3 length: 14 amino acids. As DNA, the CDR3 is TGTGCCAGCAGGGACGAGCGGGGGTACTACGAGCAGTACTTC. Translating it yields CASRDERGYYEQYF.

A single count supports this clone. This chain joins TRBV2 and TRBJ1-5; 9 bases map to TRBD1. V lost 6 bases and J lost 6; bases outside the gene matches: 12. Germline CDR1 SNHLY, CDR2 FYNNEI. The CDR3 is 16 residues long. As DNA, the CDR3 is TGTGCCAGCAGCTCGGACAGGGGCGGATTGGGTCAGCCCCAGCATTTT. Its protein is CASSSDRGGLGQPQHF. Drawing the rest from reference TRBV2 and TRBJ1-5, the complete variable domain is EPEVTQTPSHQVTQMGQEVILRCVPISNHLYFYWYRQILGQKVEFLVSFYNNEISEKSEIFDDQFSVERPDGSNFTLKIRSTKLEDSAMYFCASSSDRGGLGQPQHFGDGTRLSIL.

This rearrangement joins TRBV5-1 to TRBJ1-1, with 7 bases that match TRBD1. CDR1 and CDR2 (germline): SGHRS, YFSETQ. V was pared by 7 bases and J by 7 bases, with 19 bases of the junction left unmatched. The CDR3 is 16 residues long. CDR3 in amino acids: CASSGLEGAQGGEAFF. The CDR3 bases are TGCGCCAGCTCGGGGCTAGAGGGGGCGCAGGGGGGTGAAGCTTTCTTT.